These 32 T cell receptor beta chains came from one sample sequenced in a study of neurological immune-mediated disorders. TCRdb used MiXCR to reprocess the 5' RACE reads, holding one entry per CDR3 protein. The data show roughly 21,000 distinct CDR3 sequences, with 15% seen just once and roughly 14% held by the top ten. The specimen was PBMCs. Receptors originate from a female donor with HTLV-1-associated myelopathy (HAM/TSP).

The chain employs TRBV7-9 and TRBJ2-7; 10 bases align to TRBD1. The CDR3 loop spans 16 amino acids. The junction had 8 bases not matched to a gene; V was cut back by 4 bases and J by 2 bases. Germline CDR1 SEHNR, CDR2 FQNEAQ (reference sequence). The CDR3 region is CASSSPDRGLPYEQYF. CDR3 in DNA: TGTGCCAGCAGCTCCCCAGACAGGGGGCTTCCCTACGAGCAGTACTTC.

This clonotype was found once. A single base separates this from a much larger clone, so it may be a read error. This chain uses TRBV18 with TRBJ1-1; maybe TRBD1 (5 bases). V was shortened by 6 bases and J by 0 bases, with 17 bases between the two germline ends. The CDR3 has 16 residues. The germline V gene has CDR1 KGHSH and CDR2 LQKENI. CDR3 in DNA: TGTGCCAGCTCGACGTGGGAGGGGTTCATGAACACTGAAGCTTTCTTT. Its protein product is CASSTWEGFMNTEAFF.

In its sample, this clonotype was seen many times. The chain couples TRBV6-5 to TRBJ2-2, with a weak D call TRBD1 (6 bases). Trimming pared 2 bases from V and 6 bases from J, leaving 22 bases between. This CDR3 spans 18 amino acids. In germline, CDR1 is MNHEY, CDR2 SVGAGI. The CDR3 sequence: CASSYLYLGQGRAGELFF. CDR3 coding DNA: TGTGCCAGCAGTTACCTATATTTGGGCCAGGGGCGAGCCGGGGAGCTGTTTTTT.

This clonotype has ten or more counts. The chain carries TRBV28 and TRBJ2-3, with a weak D call TRBD1 (5 bases). This CDR3 region has 13 residues. V was pared by 6 bases and J by 3 bases, with 10 bases between. CDR1 and CDR2 from the germline V gene are MDHEN and SYDVKM. CDR3 loop: CASRRGTTDTQYF. The DNA for the CDR3 is TGTGCCAGCAGAAGGGGCACTACAGATACGCAGTATTTT.

Ten or more counts support this clonotype. The chain is built from TRBV15 and TRBJ2-3; the D is unclear. Trimming cost V 0 bases and J 4 bases, with 11 bases left between them. The CDR3 loop spans 15 amino acids. Germline CDR1 is LNHNV and CDR2 is YYDKDF (reference sequence). CDR3 sequence (DNA): TGTGCCACCAGCAGAGATGTGTGGGAACCAGATACGCAGTATTTT. It specifies CATSRDVWEPDTQYF.

The CDR3 reads CSARASQGFPETQYF. In DNA form, the CDR3 reads TGCAGTGCTAGAGCGTCTCAGGGATTCCCGGAGACGCAGTATTTT. The gene calls are TRBV20-1 and TRBJ1-1, with TRBD1 as a possible D gene (5 bases). The J call is doubtful: the DNA matches TRBJ2-3 better. Germline V gene sequence: CDR1 DFQATT, CDR2 SNEGSKA (reference sequence). The CDR3 has 15 amino acids.

This clonotype was detected ten times or more. J is TRBJ2-3 and V is TRBV7-8; 9 nucleotides align to TRBD2. Losses at the gene ends were 5 bases for V and 4 bases for J; bases not matched to a gene: 4. CDR3 length: 14 residues. Per the germline V gene, CDR1 is SGHVS and CDR2 is FQNEAQ. Written as DNA, the CDR3 is TGTGCCAGCAGCGAGGGACTAGCTCCAGATACGCAGTATTTT. This translates into CASSEGLAPDTQYF. The variable domain in full, with the rest retrieved from reference TRBV7-8 and TRBJ2-3, is GAGVSQSPRYKVAKRGQDVALRCDPISGHVSLFWYQQALGQGPEFLTYFQNEAQLDKSGLPSDRFFAERPEGSVSTLKIQRTQQEDSAVYLCASSEGLAPDTQYFGPGTRLTVL.

The sample holds many counts of this clonotype. This sequence joins TRBV5-1 and TRBJ2-1; 15 bases are a match to TRBD2. Trimming removed 3 bases from V and 1 base from J; junction bases left unmatched: 5. Germline CDR1 and CDR2: SGHRS and YFSETQ. The CDR3 spans 18 residues. DNA for the CDR3: TGCGCCAGCAGCTCCGGACTAGCGGGAGGGCCATCCTACAATGAGCAGTTCTTC. The encoded protein is CASSSGLAGGPSYNEQFF.

This clonotype came up many times. The gene calls are TRBV12-3 or TRBV12-4 and TRBJ1-1; 8 bases match TRBD1. The CDR3 extends over 12 amino acids. V trimming: 7 bases; J trimming: 12 bases; junction bases outside the gene matches: 10. The DNA of the CDR3 is TGTGCCAGCACTCGACCGGGACAGGCGACTTTCTTT. It specifies CASTRPGQATFF.

This clonotype has a count of ten or more. The CDR3 DNA reads as TGTGCCTGGAGTGTAACCGACTATACGCGTGAGCAGTACTTC. Residues: CAWSVTDYTREQYF. This rearrangement joins TRBV30 to TRBJ2-7, with D possibly being TRBD2 (5 bases). The CDR3 covers 14 residues. Germline CDR1 GTSNPN, CDR2 SVGIG (reference sequence). V lost 0 bases, J lost 7 bases, and 16 bases lay in between.

The CDR3 DNA sequence: TGCGCCAGCAGCTTCCGGCTAGCGGACACAGATACGCAGTATTTT. Residues: CASSFRLADTDTQYF. The chain employs TRBV4-3 and TRBJ2-3; 7 nucleotides line up with TRBD2. Germline trimming cut 5 bases from V and 2 bases from J; bases unmatched to any gene: 7. Germline CDR1 is LGHNA and CDR2 is YSLEER. This CDR3 region has 15 residues.

This clonotype was recorded many times. This chain joins TRBV20-1 and TRBJ2-5, with D possibly being TRBD2 (5 bases). Trimming pared 3 bases from V and 5 bases from J, leaving 22 bases between. The CDR3 loop spans 16 amino acids. Germline V CDR1 and CDR2: DFQATT, SNEGSKA (reference sequence). The CDR3 reads CSARARGPFDVETQYF. The CDR3 DNA is TGCAGTGCTAGGGCCCGAGGGCCCTTCGACGTCGAGACCCAGTACTTC.

This clonotype was counted many times. J is TRBJ1-1 and V is TRBV5-1, with unresolved D. CDR1 is SGHRS and CDR2 is YFSETQ in the germline V gene. Trimming stripped 0 bases from V and 3 bases from J, with 15 bases between. This CDR3 is 16 amino acids long. The CDR3 nucleotides read TGCGCCAGCAGCTTGGCCGATGGAGGGCCGGACACTGAAGCTTTCTTT. Translating gives CASSLADGGPDTEAFF.

The table lists this clonotype with many counts. This chain connects TRBV7-2 to TRBJ2-3, with D unresolved. CDR1 and CDR2 from the germline V gene are SGHTA and FQGNSA. The CDR3 is 14 residues long. Trimming removed 1 base at V and 4 bases at J, with 9 bases between. Here the CDR3 reads CASSLGFRPDTQYF. The CDR3 coding sequence is TGTGCCAGCAGCTTAGGATTCAGACCAGATACGCAGTATTTT.

This clonotype was counted a few times. The gene calls are TRBV6-5 and TRBJ2-5, with 7 bases identical to TRBD1. Per germline, CDR1 MNHEY and CDR2 SVGAGI. After removal of 5 bases from V and 7 bases from J, the junction contained 13 bases not matched to a gene. The CDR3 sequence is 15 residues long. CDR3 loop: CASSTTTVPGGTQYF. Written as DNA, the CDR3 is TGTGCCAGCAGTACAACCACAGTCCCAGGGGGGACCCAGTACTTC.

In its sample, this clonotype was seen many times. This rearrangement joins TRBV20-1 to TRBJ1-2; possibly TRBD1 for D (5 bases). CDR3 length: 16 amino acids. CDR1 is DFQATT, CDR2 SNEGSKA, per germline (reference sequence). The V end lost 0 bases, the J end lost 3 bases, and 17 bases lay between the germline ends. The CDR3 reads CSARDARGSRDYGYTF. In DNA, the CDR3 is TGCAGTGCTAGAGATGCTAGGGGATCCAGGGACTATGGCTACACCTTC.

At least ten counts were recorded for this clonotype. V is TRBV7-3 and J is TRBJ2-2; D perhaps matches TRBD2 (6 bases). The CDR3 sequence is 16 residues long. CDR1 and CDR2 from the germline V gene are SGHTA and FQGTGA. The V end was cut by 4 bases, the J end by 4 bases, with 16 bases between. This chain's CDR3 is CASSSYLATGTGELFF. The CDR3 DNA reads TGTGCCAGCAGCTCTTATCTAGCGACTGGCACCGGGGAGCTGTTTTTT.

The chain is built from TRBV5-5 and TRBJ2-1, with 8 bases matching TRBD1. Germline values: CDR1 SGHKS, CDR2 YYEKEE (reference sequence). Unmatched junction bases numbered 5, after V lost 5 bases and J lost 1 base. The CDR3 totals 15 residues. CDR3 protein: CASRDTGGSYNEQFF. The CDR3 DNA is TGTGCCAGCAGAGACACAGGGGGTTCCTACAATGAGCAGTTCTTC.

The sample holds many counts of this clonotype. The chain combines TRBV6-6 with TRBJ2-5; 7 bases fit TRBD1. Germline V CDR1 and CDR2: MNHNY, SVGAGI (reference sequence). The trim removed 8 bases at V and 3 bases at J, leaving 15 bases unmatched. The CDR3 totals 16 residues. CDR3 amino acids: CASRVEVAGGEETQYF. The CDR3 bases are TGTGCCAGCCGAGTTGAGGTAGCAGGGGGTGAAGAGACCCAGTACTTC.

This clonotype is classed as medium-sized. This chain uses TRBV4-1 with TRBJ2-2, with 9 bases aligning to TRBD1. Trimming cost V 6 bases and J 2 bases; bases outside gene matches: 4. This CDR3 has 15 amino acids. Looked up from germline, CDR1 is MGHRA and CDR2 is YSYEKL. The CDR3 region is CASRQDRGNTGELFF. In nucleotides, the CDR3 is TGCGCCAGCAGACAGGACAGGGGCAACACCGGGGAGCTGTTTTTT.

In its sample, this clonotype was seen many times. This chain uses TRBV10-3 with TRBJ2-3, with no clear D. This CDR3 comprises 17 residues. CDR1 is ENHRY and CDR2 is SYGVKD in the germline V gene. Trimming cost V 7 bases and J 1 base, with 21 bases left between them. The CDR3 coding sequence is TGTGCCATCAAACCTCCGGACGGGCGAAGGGGCACAGATACGCAGTATTTT. It encodes CAIKPPDGRRGTDTQYF.

Details on this clonotype: This likely comes from a read error, as the CDR3 has no conserved phenylalanine or tryptophan at its end. The rearrangement links TRBV6-2 or TRBV6-3 to TRBJ2-5, with unresolved D. Germline assignment: CDR1 MNHEY and CDR2 SVGEGT. This CDR3 is 14 amino acids long. V was clipped by 2 bases and J by 4 bases, with 11 bases between them. CDR3 in amino acids: CASSYVVGPETQYL. The CDR3 coding sequence is TGTGCCAGCAGTTACGTCGTCGGGCCAGAGACCCAGTACCTC.

In this sample, this clonotype turned up many times. This chain's CDR3 is CASLRSGAGELFF. The CDR3 DNA reads TGTGCCAGCCTCAGGTCTGGGGCCGGGGAGCTGTTTTTT. The J gene is TRBJ2-2, the V gene TRBV11-2; no firm D call. The CDR3 spans 13 residues. The germline V gene encodes CDR1 SGHAT and CDR2 FQNNGV. Deletions cut 8 bases from V and 6 bases from J, with 13 bases between.

This clonotype was found once. CDR3 sequence (DNA): TGCGCCAGCAGCTTGGACGGTAATCAGCCCCAGCATTTT. It yields the protein CASSLDGNQPQHF. This chain joins TRBV5-1 and TRBJ1-5; D is unclear. The V and J ends lost 0 bases and 4 bases respectively, with 5 bases between them. Germline CDR1 is SGHRS and CDR2 is YFSETQ. The CDR3 contains 13 residues.

The sample holds many counts of this clonotype. The rearrangement uses TRBV10-3 and TRBJ2-3; D is possibly TRBD1 (5 bases). The CDR3 is made up of 13 amino acids. V was shortened by 4 bases and J by 3 bases, with 8 bases between the two germline ends. Germline V gives CDR1 ENHRY, CDR2 SYGVKD. DNA for the CDR3: TGTGCCATCAGTGCCGACAGTACAGATACGCAGTATTTT. Amino acids: CAISADSTDTQYF.

V usage is TRBV5-4 and J usage is TRBJ2-7, with D possibly being TRBD1 (6 bases). The CDR3 is 16 residues long. CDR1 and CDR2 from the germline V gene are SGHNT and YYREEE (reference sequence). V dropped 4 bases and J dropped 1 base, with 18 bases sitting between them. The CDR3 region has the DNA TGTGCCAGCAGCCCTACCGTGGGGACATCATCCTACGAGCAGTACTTC. Its protein is CASSPTVGTSSYEQYF.

This clonotype appeared many times. This sequence joins TRBV20-1 and TRBJ2-5, with 7 bases fitting TRBD2. With V trimmed by 0 bases and J by 1 base, 5 bases remained unmatched. Per germline, CDR1 DFQATT and CDR2 SNEGSKA (reference sequence). The CDR3 spans 15 residues. CDR3 protein: CSARDPGGAQETQYF. Written as DNA, the CDR3 is TGCAGTGCTAGAGATCCGGGGGGAGCCCAAGAGACCCAGTACTTC.

This clonotype was counted many times. The DNA for the CDR3 is TGTGCCAGCAGGGCCCCGGGACTCAACACCGGGGAGCTGTTTTTT. It translates to CASRAPGLNTGELFF. This rearrangement joins TRBV12-3 or TRBV12-4 to TRBJ2-2; weak D call: TRBD2 (6 bases). V lost 6 bases and J lost 2, with 13 bases in between. This CDR3 has 15 residues.

Ten or more counts support this clonotype. The gene calls are TRBV3-1 and TRBJ2-1, with 8 nucleotides matching TRBD2. The length of the CDR3 is 13 residues. V lost 5 bases to trimming and J lost 7 bases; unmatched junction nucleotides: 4. Germline CDR1 and CDR2: LGHDT and YNNKEL (reference sequence). This CDR3 reads CASSKTSVNEQFF. In nucleotides, the CDR3 is TGTGCCAGCAGCAAGACTAGCGTGAATGAGCAGTTCTTC.

This clonotype was found many times. V is TRBV7-9 and J is TRBJ2-7; D might be TRBD2 (5 bases). The germline gives CDR1 SEHNR, CDR2 FQNEAQ (reference sequence). Trimming pared 4 bases from V and 1 base from J, leaving 14 bases between. CDR3 length equals 15 residues. CDR3 protein: CASSSSGGFSYEQYF. CDR3 bases: TGTGCCAGCAGCTCCAGCGGCGGGTTTTCCTACGAGCAGTACTTC.

This clonotype was counted at least ten times. The chain recombines TRBV12-3 or TRBV12-4 with TRBJ2-1; D might be TRBD1 or TRBD2, each matching 6 bases. This CDR3 is 14 amino acids long. Trimming stripped 7 bases from V and 8 bases from J, with 18 bases between. As DNA, the CDR3 is TGTGCCAGCAATCCTAGGGGGGTCGTGGATGAGCAGTTCTTC. It specifies CASNPRGVVDEQFF.

This clonotype is a singleton in its sample. The V gene is TRBV12-3 or TRBV12-4, the J gene TRBJ1-2; D is undetermined. Trimming cost V 3 bases and J 4 bases, with 9 bases left between them. The length of the CDR3 is 13 residues. The DNA for the CDR3 is TGTGCCAGCAGTTTCAGGCGGACCTATGGCTACACCTTC. Translation: CASSFRRTYGYTF.